Listed below are T cell receptor beta chains from one sample, sequenced in a study of T cells in Graves' hyperthyroidism and ophthalmopathy. One entry per CDR3 protein results from TCRdb running MiXCR on the multiplex PCR reads. The profile shows approximately 380,000 distinct CDR3 sequences, about 18% of them singletons. Sample: blood. Receptors were obtained from a man younger than 35 with Graves' ophthalmopathy. The CDR3 runs from the conserved cysteine through the conserved F or W. D genes are given only for firm matches. Size values are once, few and many counts, or a class for expanded clones, and some rows have none.

V	size	D	J	DNA	CDR3
TRBV19	NA	TRBD2	TRBJ2-1	TGTGCCAGTAGTATAGGAGCGGGGGCCTCTAATCACTACAATGAGCAGTTCTTC	CASSIGAGASNHYNEQFF
TRBV12-3/TRBV12-4	many	NA	TRBJ1-1	TGTGCCAGCAGTTTAGCGGGAAGAGGCACTGAAGCTTTCTTT	CASSLAGRGTEAFF
TRBV2	few	TRBD1	TRBJ1-1	TGTGCCAGCAGTGTGTACCGGGACAGGGGGCTTGAAGCTTTCTTT	CASSVYRDRGLEAFF
TRBV3-1	many	NA	TRBJ1-1	TGTGCCAGCAGCCAAGTAAACAGGGTTGGCACTGAAGCTTTCTTT	CASSQVNRVGTEAFF
TRBV11-1	NA	NA	TRBJ2-7	TGTGCCAGCAGCGTAGGACGGGGGACCGCGCGCGAGCAGTACTTC	CASSVGRGTAREQYF
TRBV6-5	many	NA	TRBJ2-7	TGTGCCAGCAGGATGGCAGGACTGTCCTACGAGCAGTACTTC	CASRMAGLSYEQYF
TRBV7-9	NA	NA	TRBJ2-1	TGTGCCAGCAGCTTAGAAAGGCGGGCATACAATGAGCAGTTCTTC	CASSLERRAYNEQFF
TRBV25-1	few	NA	TRBJ1-2	TGTGCCAGCAGTGAATATTCATCCGGGACCAACTATGGCTACACCTTC	CASSEYSSGTNYGYTF
TRBV7-9	many	NA	TRBJ2-1	TGTGCCAGCAGGGGAAGTAATGAGCAGTTCTTC	CASRGSNEQFF
TRBV11-2	NA	NA	TRBJ1-5	TGTGCCAGCAGCTTAGATGGTGGCGGGGGATGGCAGCCCCAGCATTTT	CASSLDGGGGWQPQHF
TRBV5-5	NA	NA	TRBJ1-1	TGTGCCAGCAGCATCACAGGGTGGACTGAAGCTTTCTTT	CASSITGWTEAFF
TRBV6-1	few	NA	TRBJ2-5	TGTGCCAGCAGTGACCGGCAGGGGCCAGAGACCCAGTACTTC	CASSDRQGPETQYF
TRBV20-1	NA	TRBD1	TRBJ2-1	TGCAGTGCCAGACAGGGACAGAGAGGAGAGCAGTTCTTC	CSARQGQRGEQFF
TRBV2	NA	NA	TRBJ2-7	TGTGCCTCGAGGGAACTCGTCTACGAGCAGTACTTC	CASRELVYEQYF
TRBV11-2	many	TRBD2	TRBJ2-7	TGTGCCAGCAGGGGGGAGGGCGGGCCCCACTACGAGCAGTACTTC	CASRGEGGPHYEQYF
TRBV7-3	many	NA	TRBJ2-7	TGTGCCAGCAGCTTAACCGGAGGGTTACTAGGGCCCAACGAGCAGTACTTC	CASSLTGGLLGPNEQYF
TRBV10-2	few	TRBD1	TRBJ1-5	TGCGCCAGCAGACAGGGGTCCGGGCCCCAGCATTTT	CASRQGSGPQHF
TRBV7-6	few	NA	TRBJ1-6	TGTGCCAGCAGCTTCGACCGAGTTGGTAATTCACCCCTCCACTTT	CASSFDRVGNSPLHF
TRBV9	NA	TRBD2	TRBJ2-2	TGTGCCAGCAGCGGAGGAGAGGTAGCGGGGGGCTCCCCCGGGGAGCTGTTTTTT	CASSGGEVAGGSPGELFF
TRBV10-1	NA	TRBD1	TRBJ2-2	TGCGCCAGCATTGGCCGGGACAGGCACACCGGGGAGCTGTTTTTT	CASIGRDRHTGELFF
TRBV5-6	NA	NA	TRBJ2-5	TGTGCCAGCAGCTTGGGGACGAATTACGAGACCCAGTACTTC	CASSLGTNYETQYF
TRBV3-1	NA	TRBD1	TRBJ2-7	TGTGCCAGCAGCCGTCGGGACAGGAGGAACGAGCAGTACTTC	CASSRRDRRNEQYF
TRBV3-1	many	NA	TRBJ1-1	TGTGCCAGCAGCCCCCGTGGGGGGGATAATGAAGCTTTCTTT	CASSPRGGDNEAFF
TRBV12-3/TRBV12-4	many	TRBD2	TRBJ2-1	TGTGCCAGCAGTCGACTAGCGGGGGGGGTGGATGAGCAGTTCTTC	CASSRLAGGVDEQFF
TRBV5-1	NA	TRBD2	TRBJ2-2	TGCGCCAGCAGCTTACTTTCTAGCGGAGACGCGAACACCGGGGAGCTGTTTTTT	CASSLLSSGDANTGELFF
TRBV5-8	NA	NA	TRBJ1-4	TGTGCCAGCAGCTTGGAAGGACACGATATTGAAAATCTGTTTTTT	CASSLEGHDIENLFF
TRBV11-2	NA	TRBD1	TRBJ1-2	TGTGCCAGCAGCCCTACTACCGGGACAGGGGAATATGGCTACACCTTC	CASSPTTGTGEYGYTF
TRBV4-1	few	TRBD2	TRBJ2-5	TGCGCCAGCAGCCAAGATTGGGGGGGAATGGAGACCCAGTACTTC	CASSQDWGGMETQYF
TRBV12-3/TRBV12-4	once	NA	TRBJ2-1	TGTGCCAGCAGACCGGCCCGCTACGATGAGCAGTTCTTC	CASRPARYDEQFF
TRBV19	NA	NA	TRBJ2-7	TGTGCCAGTAGTATAAGTTTCAGCGGACCCTACGAGCAGTACTTC	CASSISFSGPYEQYF
TRBV14	NA	NA	TRBJ1-1	TGTGCCAGCAGCCACGTCCCGGGACAAGGGGTAGCTTTCTTT	CASSHVPGQGVAFF
TRBV2	many	NA	TRBJ1-2	TGTGCCAAAACAGGAGAAGGCTACACCTTC	CAKTGEGYTF
TRBV2	NA	TRBD2	TRBJ2-2	TGTGCCAGCAGCCCCGGACTAGCGGGGGGGCTCGGGGAGCTGTTTTTT	CASSPGLAGGLGELFF
TRBV24-1	many	TRBD1	TRBJ2-1	TGTGCCACCAGTGACCCTGGGACAGGGGAAGAGCAGTTCTTC	CATSDPGTGEEQFF
TRBV3-1	many	NA	TRBJ2-3	TGTGCCAGCAGCCATACAACGGCGGGAACGGATACGCAGTATTTT	CASSHTTAGTDTQYF
TRBV20-1	NA	TRBD1	TRBJ2-1	TGCAGTGCAGGTAGGGGACAGGCGTCCAATGAGCAGTTCTTC	CSAGRGQASNEQFF
TRBV12-3/TRBV12-4	once	NA	TRBJ2-1	TGTGCCAGCAGTTTAGCGCTCCATGAGCAGTTCTTC	CASSLALHEQFF
TRBV2	many	NA	TRBJ1-1	TGTGCCAGCGAAGACAGGACAAACACTGAAGCTTTCTTT	CASEDRTNTEAFF
TRBV7-9	many	NA	TRBJ2-1	TGTGCCAGCAGTTCCCATGGAGTTGAGCAGTTCTTC	CASSSHGVEQFF
TRBV20-1	many	NA	TRBJ1-5	TGCAGTGCGGAAGGGGGGGTTAGCAATCAGCCCCAGCATTTT	CSAEGGVSNQPQHF
TRBV7-9	many	NA	TRBJ2-7	TGTGCCAGCAGCTCTCACCGGGACGGCTCCTACGAGCAGTACTTC	CASSSHRDGSYEQYF
TRBV5-8	many	TRBD2	TRBJ2-5	TGTGCCAGCAGCTGGCCCGCGGGACTAGCGGGTGTTTTCACCCAGTACTTC	CASSWPAGLAGVFTQYF
TRBV2	NA	NA	TRBJ2-1	TGTGCCAGCAAAGGAGGGGGGCGGGGTGAGCAGTTCTTC	CASKGGGRGEQFF
TRBV20-1	NA	NA	TRBJ1-5	TGCAATGCTAGTGTCGGGGAAGAGCCCCAGCATTTT	CNASVGEEPQHF
TRBV12-3/TRBV12-4	many	NA	TRBJ2-3	TGTGCCAGCAGTCCCGGGACCCACACAGATACGCAGTATTTT	CASSPGTHTDTQYF
TRBV27	few	NA	TRBJ1-6	TGTGCCAGCAGTTCCGGGTTCCAAAATTCACCCCTCCACTTT	CASSSGFQNSPLHF
TRBV7-9	NA	NA	TRBJ2-7	TGTGCCAGCAGCGGGCCGACAGGCAAACATTACGAGCAGTACTTC	CASSGPTGKHYEQYF
TRBV2	many	NA	TRBJ2-1	TGTGCCAGCAGTGATGCGGGGACCCCCTACAATGAGCAGTTCTTC	CASSDAGTPYNEQFF
TRBV5-6	many	NA	TRBJ2-3	TGTGCCAGCAGCCGCAGAGTATTGGCAGATACGCAGTATTTT	CASSRRVLADTQYF
TRBV12-3/TRBV12-4	NA	NA	TRBJ2-6	TGTGCCAGCACCAACAGGGTCTCTGGGGCCAACGTCCTGACTTTC	CASTNRVSGANVLTF
TRBV7-9	NA	NA	TRBJ2-1	TGTGCCAGCAGCTTATGGGACATTTACAATGAGCAGTTCTTC	CASSLWDIYNEQFF
TRBV20-1	NA	NA	TRBJ2-3	TGCAGTGCTAGGTCGGGGGCCGCCCCAGATACGCAGTATTTT	CSARSGAAPDTQYF
TRBV20-1	NA	TRBD1	TRBJ1-1	TGCAGTGCTGGGACAGGGAGAACCACTGAAGCTTTCTTT	CSAGTGRTTEAFF
TRBV19	few	NA	TRBJ2-7	TGTGCCAGTAGAGGGGTACCCTCCTACGAGCAGTACTTC	CASRGVPSYEQYF
TRBV2	many	NA	TRBJ1-1	TGTGCCAGCAGTGAAAGGTTGGCCGGGACTGAAGCTTTCTTT	CASSERLAGTEAFF
TRBV6-1	many	NA	TRBJ1-2	TGTGCCAGCAGTCCCGTAGGGGGGGGGCGTACCTATGGCTACACCTTC	CASSPVGGGRTYGYTF
TRBV12-3/TRBV12-4	many	TRBD2	TRBJ2-3	TGTGCCAGCAGTTTAGTAGAGGTAGCGGGGGCCACAGATACGCAGTATTTT	CASSLVEVAGATDTQYF
TRBV7-9	few	TRBD2	TRBJ2-2	TGTGCCAGCAGCCCTAGCGGGGGGACTAACACCGGGGAGCTGTTTTTT	CASSPSGGTNTGELFF